The 29 T cell receptor beta chains in this list originate from one sample, sequenced in a study of neurological immune-mediated disorders. TCRdb independently ran MiXCR on the 5' RACE reads; one entry per CDR3 protein. This table holds under 50,000 distinct CDR3 sequences, about 25% found once. Sequenced material: PBMCs. These receptors all stem from a woman between 70 and 85 years old in good health.

This clonotype was detected a few times. This chain links TRBV7-2 with TRBJ2-3, with a tentative D call TRBD2 (6 bases). Trimming took off 6 bases at V and 9 bases at J, with 10 bases between the two ends. This CDR3 is 11 amino acids long. Germline assignment: CDR1 SGHTA and CDR2 FQGNSA. CDR3 bases: TGTGCCAGCAGTCGCGGGGAGACGCAGTATTTT. It yields the protein CASSRGETQYF.

This clonotype has ten or more counts. V is TRBV4-3 and J is TRBJ2-6, with D tentatively TRBD2 (6 bases). The germline V and J ends were trimmed by 0 bases and 4 bases, with 10 bases remaining between them. The germline V gene has CDR1 LGHNA and CDR2 YSLEER. CDR3 length: 16 amino acids. The CDR3, as DNA: TGCGCCAGCAGCCAAGAGGAGGGACGGGGGGCCAACGTCCTGACTTTC. Amino acids: CASSQEEGRGANVLTF.

In this sample, this clonotype turned up many times. DNA for the CDR3: TGTGCCAGCAGCTTACTGGGCGGCTCTAATGAAAAACTGTTTTTT. This codes for CASSLLGGSNEKLFF. The chain couples TRBV7-9 to TRBJ1-4; D is undetermined. The germline gives CDR1 SEHNR, CDR2 FQNEAQ (reference sequence). This CDR3 spans 15 amino acids. The V end was cut by 2 bases, the J end by 3 bases, with 10 bases between.

V usage is TRBV2 and J usage is TRBJ1-3; 8 nucleotides agree with TRBD1. The J segment lost 3 bases and the V segment lost 4 bases, leaving 5 bases of the junction unmatched. The CDR3 has 15 amino acids. CDR1 is SNHLY and CDR2 is FYNNEI in the germline V gene. In DNA form, the CDR3 reads TGTGCCAGCAGTGCGGCAGGGGGCTATGGAAACACCATATATTTT. Translating it yields CASSAAGGYGNTIYF.

As concerns this clonotype: One junction end does not reproduce the germline sequence, and a read error may be involved. The rearrangement joins TRBV4-1 to TRBJ2-6, with 7 positions matching TRBD1. The length of the CDR3 is 17 residues. CDR1 is MGHRA, CDR2 YSYEKL, per germline. The CDR3 DNA reads as TGCGCCAGCAGCCAACCGACAGGGTCCTCTGTGGCCAACGTGCTGACTTTC. Translated, it gives CASSQPTGSSVANVLTF.

This clonotype has ten or more counts. This chain joins TRBV20-1 and TRBJ1-2; D unclear. The CDR3 length is 12 residues. Between the trimmed V and J ends, which lost 3 bases and 4 bases, there was a span of 9 bases. The V gene's germline CDR1 is DFQATT and CDR2 SNEGSKA (reference sequence). This chain's CDR3 is CSARGPLYGYTF. DNA of the CDR3: TGCAGTGCTAGGGGTCCACTCTATGGCTACACCTTC.

The chain recombines TRBV28 with TRBJ2-1, with a weak D call TRBD2 (6 bases). V was pared by 5 bases and J by 0 bases, with 14 bases between. There are 16 residues in the CDR3. Germline V gene sequence: CDR1 MDHEN, CDR2 SYDVKM. CDR3 amino acids: CASSLGGGNSYNEQFF. The DNA of the CDR3 is TGTGCCAGCAGTCTAGGAGGCGGGAACTCCTACAATGAGCAGTTCTTC.

Ten or more counts support this clonotype. The chain links TRBV9 to TRBJ1-1, with unresolved D. CDR1 is SGDLS and CDR2 is YYNGEE in the germline V gene. The CDR3 contains 15 residues. The V end was cut by 1 base, the J end by 0 bases, with 10 bases between. The CDR3 protein is CASSVKNIMNTEAFF. The CDR3 DNA reads TGTGCCAGCAGCGTAAAGAACATCATGAACACTGAAGCTTTCTTT.

V usage is TRBV10-1 and J usage is TRBJ2-2; 7 bases match TRBD1. The CDR3 runs 16 residues. Germline V gene data show CDR1 as WNHNN and CDR2 as SYGVQD (reference sequence). Germline trimming cut 4 bases from V and 3 bases from J; bases unmatched to any gene: 8. The DNA of the CDR3 is TGCGCCAGCAGTGGCCTTTGGACAGGCTACACCGGGGAGCTGTTTTTT. As protein: CASSGLWTGYTGELFF.

At least ten counts were recorded for this clonotype. CDR3 protein: CASSSRDSYEQYF. The CDR3, as DNA: TGTGCCAGCAGCTCGCGGGACAGCTACGAGCAGTACTTC. The chain recombines TRBV5-6 with TRBJ2-7; D possibly corresponds to TRBD1 (7 bases). Germline CDR1 and CDR2: SGHDT and YYEEEE. This CDR3 is built from 13 residues. Trimming cost V 3 bases and J 3 bases, with 10 bases left between them.

This clonotype was observed at least ten times. The chain carries TRBV20-1 and TRBJ2-5; no firm D call. V gave up 6 bases and J gave up 5 bases, with 10 bases separating them. The V gene's germline CDR1 is DFQATT and CDR2 SNEGSKA (reference sequence). The CDR3 loop spans 11 amino acids. The CDR3 coding sequence is TGCAGTGCCCCCTCCGTGGAGACCCAGTACTTC. This encodes CSAPSVETQYF.

This clonotype was recorded many times. The chain uses TRBV4-1 and TRBJ2-7, with a weak D call TRBD2 (5 bases). Germline CDR1 MGHRA, CDR2 YSYEKL. CDR3 length equals 13 residues. V gave up 4 bases and J gave up 5 bases, with 12 bases separating them. The CDR3 region is CASSLFGVDEQYF. CDR3 sequence (DNA): TGCGCCAGCAGCCTGTTCGGGGTCGACGAGCAGTACTTC.

There are many counts of this clonotype. This chain's CDR3 is CASSFHTGISDTEAFF. The CDR3, as DNA: TGTGCCAGCAGTTTTCACACAGGGATTTCCGACACTGAAGCTTTCTTT. This chain uses TRBV12-3 or TRBV12-4 with TRBJ1-1; TRBD1 is a possible D gene (6 bases). The V gene lost 3 bases and the J gene lost 3 bases, with 17 bases spanning the gap. The CDR3 is made up of 16 amino acids.

As for this clonotype: The junction does not match germline at one end; this may be a read error. CDR3 amino acids: CASAEGRSSNTVELFF. CDR3 in DNA: TGCGCCAGCGCGGAGGGGCGATCCTCGAACACCGTGGAGCTGTTTTTT. The rearrangement uses TRBV5-1 and TRBJ2-2, with D possibly being TRBD2 (6 bases). The germline CDR1 and CDR2 sequences are SGHRS and YFSETQ. The CDR3 is 16 residues long. Combining the CDR3 with reference TRBV5-1 and TRBJ2-2 gives the whole variable domain KAGVTQTPRYLIKTRGQQVTLSCSPISGHRSVSWYQQTPGQGLQFLFEYFSETQRNKGNFPGRFSGRQFSNSRSEMNVSTLELGDSALYLCASAEGRSSNTVELFFGEGSRLTVL.

This clonotype was observed many times. V gene TRBV20-1 combines with J gene TRBJ2-1; a weak D match, TRBD1 (5 bases). This CDR3 contains 15 residues. V lost 4 bases, J lost 3 bases, and 16 bases lay in between. Germline CDR1 reads DFQATT; CDR2 reads SNEGSKA (reference sequence). This CDR3 is CSATPRQWYYNEQFF. CDR3 coding DNA: TGCAGTGCTACCCCGCGACAGTGGTACTACAATGAGCAGTTCTTC.

This chain links TRBV28 with TRBJ2-7; TRBD2 matches at 8 bases. Trimming cost V 5 bases and J 6 bases; bases outside gene matches: 9. Per germline, CDR1 MDHEN and CDR2 SYDVKM. The CDR3 has 14 residues. For the CDR3, the DNA is TGTGCCAGCAGTCCCCCGCGGGGGGCTCGCGAGCAGTACTTC. It is translated as CASSPPRGAREQYF. The full variable domain, in which reference TRBV28 and TRBJ2-7 provide the parts outside the CDR3, is DVKVTQSSRYLVKRTGEKVFLECVQDMDHENMFWYRQDPGLGLRLIYFSYDVKMKEKGDIPEGYSVSREKKERFSLILESASTNQTSMYLCASSPPRGAREQYFGPGTRLTVT.

This clonotype showed up many times. This CDR3 is CASSQGGLQETQYF. The CDR3 DNA sequence: TGCGCCAGCAGCCAAGGAGGGCTGCAAGAGACCCAGTACTTC. The chain joins TRBV4-1 to TRBJ2-5; D possibly corresponds to TRBD2 (5 bases). V dropped 1 base and J dropped 2 bases, with 8 bases sitting between them. This CDR3 spans 14 amino acids. Germline V gene lookup returns CDR1 MGHRA and CDR2 YSYEKL.

This clonotype was recorded at least ten times. J is TRBJ2-2 and V is TRBV24-1, with 7 bases matching TRBD2. Germline loops: CDR1 KGHDR, CDR2 SFDVKD. V shed 2 bases, J shed 1 base, and the junction held 0 bases outside the gene matches. The CDR3 consists of 15 residues. The CDR3 here is CATSDSSGNTGELFF. DNA for the CDR3: TGTGCCACCAGTGATTCTAGCGGGAACACCGGGGAGCTGTTTTTT.

This clonotype was counted ten times or more. The chain is built from TRBV7-2 and TRBJ2-1; either TRBD1 or TRBD2 may fit D (5 bases each). V was shortened by 5 bases and J by 6 bases, with 8 bases between the two germline ends. Germline CDR1 and CDR2: SGHTA and FQGNSA. The CDR3 is made up of 12 amino acids. In DNA, the CDR3 is TGTGCCAGCAGCGGGGGACCCAATGAGCAGTTCTTC. Its translation: CASSGGPNEQFF.

Notes on this clonotype: The junction does not match germline at one end; this may be a read error. The chain recombines TRBV12-3 or TRBV12-4 with TRBJ1-1; D uncertain. This CDR3 spans 14 amino acids. The CDR3 loop is CASSLSAATAEDFF. The CDR3 DNA reads as TGTGCCAGCAGTTTGTCTGCAGCCACCGCTGAAGATTTCTTT.

CDR3 loop: CASSTLTGHTQYF. CDR3 sequence (DNA): TGTGCCAGCTCAACCTTGACAGGGCATACGCAGTATTTT. V and J are TRBV18 and TRBJ2-3; 7 bases fit TRBD1. The CDR3 sequence is 13 residues long. From germline, CDR1 is KGHSH and CDR2 LQKENI. J lost 7 bases, V lost 5 bases, and 6 bases had no gene match.

The chain is built from TRBV29-1 and TRBJ2-5, with D unresolved. Germline CDR1 SQVTM, CDR2 ANQGSEA. V dropped 6 bases and J dropped 2 bases, with 10 bases sitting between them. CDR3 length: 12 residues. CDR3 coding DNA: TGCAGCGTCAACCAGGTACAAGAGACCCAGTACTTC. Protein sequence: CSVNQVQETQYF.

Many counts were recorded for this clonotype. One end of the junction does not line up with germline, which may come from a read error. The chain has TRBV3-1 and TRBJ2-7, with 8 nucleotides matching TRBD2. Germline V gives CDR1 LGHDT, CDR2 YNNKEL (reference sequence). The CDR3 loop spans 13 amino acids. DNA for the CDR3: TGTGCCAGCAGCCCCTTGGGGAGCGGGGGATTCAATTTC. Protein: CASSPLGSGGFNF.

Turning to this clonotype: One junction end disagrees with the germline gene, perhaps due to a read error. This chain uses TRBV5-1 with TRBJ2-3; D may be TRBD2 (6 bases). The length of the CDR3 is 16 residues. Germline loops: CDR1 SGHRS, CDR2 YFSETQ. The CDR3: CASSFGTSSSTDTQYF. The CDR3 DNA follows: TGCGCCAGCAGCTTTGGCACTAGCAGTAGCACAGATACTCAGTATTTT.

This clonotype was recorded a few times. The gene calls are TRBV4-2 and TRBJ1-3; D is undetermined. Trimming removed 1 base at V and 1 base at J, with 14 bases between. Germline V gene data show CDR1 as LGHNA and CDR2 as YNFKEQ. The CDR3 spans 17 residues. CDR3 residues: CASSQVLGRGSGNTIYF. CDR3 coding DNA: TGTGCCAGCAGCCAAGTTTTGGGTCGAGGTTCTGGAAACACCATATATTTT.

DNA for the CDR3: TGTGCCAGCAGTTTAACGAGGGAAAGCGAAGCTTTCTTT. This translates into CASSLTRESEAFF. The chain combines TRBV12-3 or TRBV12-4 with TRBJ1-1; D not certain. The CDR3 sequence is 13 residues long. V lost 2 bases to trimming and J lost 8 bases, with 12 bases between them.

This clonotype was observed many times. The chain carries TRBV20-1 and TRBJ2-1; D tentatively reads TRBD1 or TRBD2 (5 bases each). The CDR3 totals 13 residues. Trimming removed 5 bases from V and 5 bases from J, with 13 bases in between. Looked up from germline, CDR1 is DFQATT and CDR2 is SNEGSKA (reference sequence). CDR3 nucleotides: TGCAGTGCTCCCGGGACCCCGGACAATGAGCAGTTCTTC. It encodes CSAPGTPDNEQFF.

At least ten counts were recorded for this clonotype. CDR3: CASSLGGGSYEQYF. CDR3 bases: TGTGCCAGCAGCTTAGGAGGCGGATCCTACGAGCAGTACTTC. This chain uses TRBV7-2 with TRBJ2-7; D unresolved. Per the germline V gene, CDR1 is SGHTA and CDR2 is FQGNSA. With 1 base removed from V and 1 base from J, the gap between germline ends came to 8 bases. CDR3 length: 14 residues.

Worth noting for this clonotype: A read error may account for a junction end that differs from germline. V usage is TRBV7-2 and J usage is TRBJ1-2, with 7 bases matching TRBD1. The CDR3 covers 16 residues. Germline V gene sequence: CDR1 SGHTA, CDR2 FQGNSA. The CDR3, as DNA: TGTGCCAGCAGCCAGGGGGGCGGACTTGGGAACTATGACTACACCTTC. Protein product: CASSQGGGLGNYDYTF.